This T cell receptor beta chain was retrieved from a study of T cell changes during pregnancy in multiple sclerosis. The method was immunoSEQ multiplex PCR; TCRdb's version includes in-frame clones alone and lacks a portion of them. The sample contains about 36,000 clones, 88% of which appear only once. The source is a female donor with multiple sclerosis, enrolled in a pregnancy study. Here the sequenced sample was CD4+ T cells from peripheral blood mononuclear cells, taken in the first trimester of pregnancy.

CDR3 in amino acids: CASSFNSGRASEQYF. The CDR3 region has the DNA TGCGCCAGCAGCTTTAATAGCGGGAGGGCCTCCGAGCAGTACTTC. V is TRBV5-1 and J is TRBJ2-7; 11 nucleotides align to TRBD2. This CDR3 contains 15 residues. J gave up 6 bases and V 2 bases, and 7 bases lay outside the gene matches. Looked up from germline, CDR1 is SGHRS and CDR2 is YFSETQ.